Listed below are T cell receptor beta chains from one sample, sequenced in a study of blood T cells in healthy people across ages. TCRdb fed the 5' RACE reads into MiXCR, producing one record per CDR3 protein. This table holds about 1,800,000 distinct CDR3 sequences, 28% found once. Material for sequencing was blood. Every receptor here comes from a woman under 40 in good health. The CDR3 runs from the conserved cysteine through the conserved F or W. D genes are given only for firm matches. Clone sizes are given selectively: once, few, many, or a class where the clone is expanded.

>TRBJ2-7|NA|TRBV19|15|NA
TGTGCCAGTAGTATAGCACCGAAGAGCTCCTACGAGCAGTACTTC
CASSIAPKSSYEQYF
>TRBJ2-5|NA|TRBV2|15|TRBD2
TGTGTCAGCGGCGGGAGGTCGCTCCCTGGGGAGACCCAGTACTTC
CVSGGRSLPGETQYF
>TRBJ2-1|NA|TRBV28|11|NA
TGTGCCAGCAGTTCGGAGGTTTCGCAGTTCTTC
CASSSEVSQFF
>TRBJ2-7|many|TRBV20-1|14|NA
TGCAGTGTCCCTCCGGGCGGCAGGGGATACGAGCAGTACTTC
CSVPPGGRGYEQYF
>TRBJ2-7|many|TRBV7-9|15|NA
TGTGCCAGCAGCTTAGGCAGCCTCCTGACCTACGAGCAGTACTTC
CASSLGSLLTYEQYF
>TRBJ2-1|few|TRBV7-2|19|TRBD2
TGTGCCAGCAGCCAACCCGGACTAGCGGGGGGCGGGCAAAATAGTGAGCAGTTCTTC
CASSQPGLAGGGQNSEQFF
>TRBJ2-7|few|TRBV12-3/TRBV12-4|15|NA
TGTGCCAGCAGCCCTCAGGGGCAGGGAACGGGCGAGCAGTACTTC
CASSPQGQGTGEQYF
>TRBJ2-7|few|TRBV4-1|13|NA
TGCGCCAGCAGCAACCCGGGGGACTACGAGCAGTACTTC
CASSNPGDYEQYF
>TRBJ2-3|many|TRBV29-1|13|NA
TGCAGCGTTGAATGGCAGGGGACAGATACGCAGTATTTT
CSVEWQGTDTQYF
>TRBJ1-3|NA|TRBV6-5|14|TRBD1
TGTGCCAGCAGTCGACAGGGGACTCGGGGCACCATATATTTT
CASSRQGTRGTIYF
>TRBJ1-2|few|TRBV7-9|15|NA
TGTGCCAGCAGCCCCGGACAGTATTCGAACTATGGCTACACCTTC
CASSPGQYSNYGYTF
>TRBJ1-4|NA|TRBV27|15|NA
TGTGCCAGCAGGCGAACAGGGATAACTAGTGAAAAACTGTTTTTT
CASRRTGITSEKLFF
>TRBJ2-4|NA|TRBV18|13|NA
TGTGCCAGCTCATTCGACAAGGTCAATGAGCAGTACTTC
CASSFDKVNEQYF
>TRBJ1-2|few|TRBV12-3/TRBV12-4|12|TRBD1
TGTGCCAGCAGTGTGGGACAGCGGGGCTACACCTTC
CASSVGQRGYTF
>TRBJ1-6|NA|TRBV2|15|NA
TGTGCCAGCAGTTCCGACACGTCTCGGGATTCACCCCTCCACTTT
CASSSDTSRDSPLHF
>TRBJ2-5|NA|TRBV7-2|15|TRBD2
TGTGCCAGCAGCTCAGCTAGCGGGAGGGAGGAGACCCAGTACTTC
CASSSASGREETQYF